The 19 T cell receptor beta chains in this list originate from one sample, sequenced in a study of shared clonotypes between healthy human individuals. Sequenced by immunoSEQ multiplex PCR; TCRdb stores in-frame clones only, minus some. The sample shows 550,000 to 850,000 clones, around 67% of them seen only once. The sample taken for sequencing was memory CD4+ T cells sorted from blood. Indicated subset: CD45RA-negative fraction. These receptors came from a woman in her 30s in good health.

This sequence joins TRBV7-9 and TRBJ2-7; 10 bases map to TRBD1. The CDR3 is made up of 13 amino acids. Per germline, CDR1 SEHNR and CDR2 FQNEAQ (reference sequence). Germline trimming cut 10 bases from V and 4 bases from J; bases unmatched to any gene: 7. The CDR3 coding sequence is TGTGCCATCACCGACAGGGGGCTGTACGAGCAGTACTTC. It yields the protein CAITDRGLYEQYF.

The chain combines TRBV7-6 with TRBJ2-3, with a possible D match to TRBD2 (5 bases). In germline, CDR1 is SGHVS, CDR2 FNYEAQ. V was trimmed by 3 bases and J by 6 bases, leaving 16 bases between them. The CDR3 runs 15 residues. CDR3 sequence: CASSFLPSGGDTQYF. As DNA, the CDR3 is TGTGCCAGCAGCTTTTTACCCAGCGGTGGGGATACGCAGTATTTT.

The genes are TRBV29-1 and TRBJ2-5; maybe TRBD2 (6 bases). V was clipped by 5 bases and J by 4 bases, with 20 bases between them. The V gene's germline CDR1 is SQVTM and CDR2 ANQGSEA. The CDR3 is 15 amino acids. The CDR3: CSVFPWTNSRETQYF. The CDR3 coding sequence is TGCAGCGTTTTTCCCTGGACTAATTCGAGAGAGACCCAGTACTTC.

This clone was observed once. This chain links TRBV11-2 with TRBJ2-3; D not certain. This CDR3 is 15 amino acids long. Germline values: CDR1 SGHAT, CDR2 FQNNGV. V was cut by 2 bases and J by 0 bases, with 9 bases left in between. CDR3 amino acids: CASSLRVVSTDTQYF. The CDR3 DNA sequence: TGTGCCAGCAGCTTAAGGGTAGTCAGCACAGATACGCAGTATTTT.

The V gene is TRBV6-6, the J gene TRBJ1-4, with D hard to call. The V end was cut by 2 bases, the J end by 0 bases, with 4 bases between. Germline V gene data show CDR1 as MNHNY and CDR2 as SVGAGI (reference sequence). The CDR3 has 14 amino acids. CDR3 sequence: CASSYVTTNEKLFF. The CDR3 DNA sequence: TGTGCCAGCAGTTACGTTACAACTAATGAAAAACTGTTTTTT.

Details on this clone: Other DNA sequences in this sample translate to the same CDR3. This chain joins TRBV19 and TRBJ1-2, with TRBD1 matching over 7 bases. J gave up 2 bases and V 5 bases, and 5 bases lay outside the gene matches. This CDR3 region has 14 residues. The germline V gene encodes CDR1 LNHDA and CDR2 SQIVND (reference sequence). The CDR3 loop is CASSRGTENYGYTF. The CDR3 DNA sequence: TGTGCCAGTAGTCGCGGGACAGAGAACTATGGCTACACCTTC. Drawing the rest from reference TRBV19 and TRBJ1-2, the complete variable domain is DGGITQSPKYLFRKEGQNVTLSCEQNLNHDAMYWYRQDPGQGLRLIYYSQIVNDFQKGDIAEGYSVSREKKESFPLTVTSAQKNPTAFYLCASSRGTENYGYTFGSGTRLTVV.

The chain carries TRBV7-8 and TRBJ2-1; TRBD2 matches 13 bases. This CDR3 comprises 15 residues. The germline CDR1 and CDR2 sequences are SGHVS and FQNEAQ. The V gene end was trimmed by 4 bases and the J gene end by 10 bases; junction bases not matched to a gene: 7. Here the CDR3 reads CASSSTGLAGREQFF. CDR3 DNA sequence: TGTGCCAGCAGCTCAACGGGACTAGCGGGGCGAGAGCAGTTCTTC.

This clone has at least ten counts. The chain has TRBV5-1 and TRBJ1-2; no reliable D call. Trimming removed 0 bases from V and 1 base from J, with 10 bases in between. CDR1 is SGHRS and CDR2 is YFSETQ in the germline V gene. The CDR3 runs to 15 residues. The CDR3 spells CASSLALRGNYGYTF. The CDR3 bases are TGCGCCAGCAGCTTGGCCCTGCGGGGTAACTATGGCTACACCTTC.

This clone was detected only once. The chain has TRBV7-8 and TRBJ2-3; 7 positions match TRBD1. The CDR3 has 17 residues. The V and J ends lost 1 base and 6 bases, in that order; junction bases with no gene match: 13. CDR1 and CDR2 (germline): SGHVS, FQNEAQ. CDR3 bases: TGTGCCAGCAGCTTAGGTATGCGCGGACAGGCGTCGGATACGCAGTATTTT. It specifies CASSLGMRGQASDTQYF.

This rearrangement joins TRBV11-2 to TRBJ2-7; possible D gene TRBD2, 5 bases. This CDR3 is 14 amino acids long. Trimming pared 6 bases from V and 3 bases from J, leaving 15 bases between. The germline V gene has CDR1 SGHAT and CDR2 FQNNGV. CDR3 region: CASRRVQTGYEQYF. CDR3 bases: TGTGCCAGCAGGAGGGTCCAGACCGGCTACGAGCAGTACTTC.

V usage is TRBV7-2 and J usage is TRBJ2-1, with 10 positions matching TRBD2. This CDR3 is 15 amino acids long. CDR1 and CDR2 (germline): SGHTA, FQGNSA. Losses at the gene ends were 5 bases for V and 1 base for J; bases not matched to a gene: 2. The CDR3 region is CASSRAGGSYNEQFF. CDR3 coding DNA: TGTGCCAGCAGCCGAGCGGGAGGGTCCTACAATGAGCAGTTCTTC.

This clone was picked up one time. A clone one base away is much larger, so this may be a read error. This specimen includes other DNA sequences encoding the same CDR3. The chain employs TRBV7-9 and TRBJ2-7; no reliable D call. Trimming took 1 base from V and 3 from J, leaving 4 bases between them. Per germline, CDR1 SEHNR and CDR2 FQNEAQ (reference sequence). The CDR3 is made up of 12 amino acids. CDR3 in amino acids: CASSLDHYEQYF. CDR3 in DNA: TGTGCCAGCAGCTTAGACCACTACGAGCAGTACTTC.

The chain links TRBV4-1 to TRBJ2-1, with D hard to call. CDR3 length: 14 residues. V dropped 4 bases and J dropped 0 bases, with 7 bases sitting between them. The germline V gene has CDR1 MGHRA and CDR2 YSYEKL. The CDR3 sequence is CASSLESSYNEQFF. For the CDR3, the DNA is TGCGCCAGCAGCCTGGAGAGCTCCTACAATGAGCAGTTCTTC.

The V gene is TRBV5-1, the J gene TRBJ2-3, with TRBD2 identical over 7 bases. Germline values: CDR1 SGHRS, CDR2 YFSETQ. CDR3 length: 15 residues. The ends lost 4 bases at V and 1 base at J; junction bases unmatched: 6. The CDR3 spells CASSPVAGGTDTQYF. The CDR3 DNA sequence: TGCGCCAGCAGCCCCGTCGCGGGAGGCACAGATACGCAGTATTTT.

This clone was seen only once. This chain links TRBV7-2 with TRBJ1-2; D gene uncertain. CDR3 length: 14 residues. Germline values: CDR1 SGHTA, CDR2 FQGNSA. Deletions cut 5 bases from V and 4 bases from J, with 14 bases between. The CDR3: CASSVGRRAYGYTF. In nucleotides, the CDR3 is TGTGCCAGCAGCGTAGGGCGTAGGGCCTATGGCTACACCTTC.

The V gene is TRBV29-1, the J gene TRBJ1-1; a weak D match, TRBD1 (5 bases). The CDR3 consists of 12 residues. The V gene's germline CDR1 is SQVTM and CDR2 ANQGSEA. Trimming removed 7 bases at V and 9 bases at J, with 18 bases between. CDR3 DNA sequence: TGCAGCGCCCGGACCGTCGAGGGACAAGCTTTCTTT. Protein: CSARTVEGQAFF.

The rearrangement uses TRBV5-1 and TRBJ2-1, with 13 positions matching TRBD2. Germline trimming cut 1 base from V and 6 bases from J; bases unmatched to any gene: 4. There are 16 residues in the CDR3. The germline V gene encodes CDR1 SGHRS and CDR2 YFSETQ. The DNA for the CDR3 is TGCGCCAGCAGCTTGACTAGCGGGAGGGCAGCCAATGAGCAGTTCTTC. This codes for CASSLTSGRAANEQFF.

The V gene is TRBV29-1, the J gene TRBJ2-3; TRBD2 aligns across 12 bases. Trimming took 0 bases from V and 5 from J; bases not matched to a gene: 3. Germline V CDR1 and CDR2: SQVTM, ANQGSEA. The CDR3 length is 15 residues. CDR3 region: CSVEDLGLAGDTQYF. The CDR3 DNA reads TGCAGCGTTGAAGATCTGGGACTAGCGGGAGATACGCAGTATTTT.

To note about this clone: Distinct nucleotide sequences in the sample also encode this CDR3. The chain carries TRBV20-1 and TRBJ2-1; D is unclear. The germline gives CDR1 DFQATT, CDR2 SNEGSKA (reference sequence). With 2 bases removed from V and 5 bases from J, the gap between germline ends came to 4 bases. CDR3 size: 11 residues. DNA of the CDR3: TGCAGTGCTAGAAATAACAATGAGCAGTTCTTC. Protein sequence: CSARNNNEQFF.